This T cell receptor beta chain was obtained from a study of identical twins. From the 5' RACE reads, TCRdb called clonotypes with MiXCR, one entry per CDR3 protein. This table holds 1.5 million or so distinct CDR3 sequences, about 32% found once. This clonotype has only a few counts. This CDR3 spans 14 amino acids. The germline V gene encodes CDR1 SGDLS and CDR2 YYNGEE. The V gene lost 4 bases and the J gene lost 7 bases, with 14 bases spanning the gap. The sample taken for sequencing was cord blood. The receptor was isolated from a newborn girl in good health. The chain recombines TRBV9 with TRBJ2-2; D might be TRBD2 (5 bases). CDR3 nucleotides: TGTGCCAGCAGCCCTCAAACGAGGGTCGGGGAGCTGTTTTTT. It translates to CASSPQTRVGELFF.